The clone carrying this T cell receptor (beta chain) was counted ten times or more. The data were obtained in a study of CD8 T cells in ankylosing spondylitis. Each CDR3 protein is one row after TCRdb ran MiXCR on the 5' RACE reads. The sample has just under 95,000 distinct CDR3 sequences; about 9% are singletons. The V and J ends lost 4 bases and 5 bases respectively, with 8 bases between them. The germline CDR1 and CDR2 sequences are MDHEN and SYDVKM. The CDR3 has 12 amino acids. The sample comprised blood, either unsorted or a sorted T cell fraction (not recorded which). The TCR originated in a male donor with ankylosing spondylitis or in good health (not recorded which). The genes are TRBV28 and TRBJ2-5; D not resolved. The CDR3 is CASSWVGETQYF. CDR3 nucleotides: TGTGCCAGCAGTTGGGTTGGGGAGACCCAGTACTTC.